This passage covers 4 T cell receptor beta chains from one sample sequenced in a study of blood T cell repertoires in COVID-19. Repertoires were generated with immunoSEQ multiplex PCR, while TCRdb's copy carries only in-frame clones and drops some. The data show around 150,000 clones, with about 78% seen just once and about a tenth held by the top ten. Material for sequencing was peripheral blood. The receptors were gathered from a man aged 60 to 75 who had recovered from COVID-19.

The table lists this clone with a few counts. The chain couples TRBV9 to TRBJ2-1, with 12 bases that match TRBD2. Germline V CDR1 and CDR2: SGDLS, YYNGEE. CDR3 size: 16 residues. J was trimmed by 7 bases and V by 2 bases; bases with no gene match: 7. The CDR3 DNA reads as TGTGCCAGCAGCGTGGCTAGCGGGAGGGTTGGGAATGAGCAGTTCTTC. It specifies CASSVASGRVGNEQFF.

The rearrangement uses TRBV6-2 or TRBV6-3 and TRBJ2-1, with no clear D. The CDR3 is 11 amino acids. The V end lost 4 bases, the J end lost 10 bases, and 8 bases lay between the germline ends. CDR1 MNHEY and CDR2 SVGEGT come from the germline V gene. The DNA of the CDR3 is TGTGCCAGCAGTTTGTGGGCCGAGCAGTTCTTC. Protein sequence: CASSLWAEQFF.

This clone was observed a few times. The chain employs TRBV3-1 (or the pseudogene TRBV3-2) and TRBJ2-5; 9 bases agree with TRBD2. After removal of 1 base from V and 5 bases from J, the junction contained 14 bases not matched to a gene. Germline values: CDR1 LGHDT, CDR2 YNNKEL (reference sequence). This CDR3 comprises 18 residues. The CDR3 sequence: CASSQGAWRGGHRETQYF. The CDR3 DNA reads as TGTGCCAGCAGCCAAGGGGCCTGGCGGGGGGGCCATCGGGAGACCCAGTACTTC.

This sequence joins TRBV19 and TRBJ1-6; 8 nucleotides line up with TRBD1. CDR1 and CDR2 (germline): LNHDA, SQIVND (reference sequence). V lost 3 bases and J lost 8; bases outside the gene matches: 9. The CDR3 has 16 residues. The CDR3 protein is CASSISPGTGDSPLHF. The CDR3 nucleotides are TGTGCCAGTAGTATCTCCCCCGGGACAGGAGATTCACCCCTCCACTTT.